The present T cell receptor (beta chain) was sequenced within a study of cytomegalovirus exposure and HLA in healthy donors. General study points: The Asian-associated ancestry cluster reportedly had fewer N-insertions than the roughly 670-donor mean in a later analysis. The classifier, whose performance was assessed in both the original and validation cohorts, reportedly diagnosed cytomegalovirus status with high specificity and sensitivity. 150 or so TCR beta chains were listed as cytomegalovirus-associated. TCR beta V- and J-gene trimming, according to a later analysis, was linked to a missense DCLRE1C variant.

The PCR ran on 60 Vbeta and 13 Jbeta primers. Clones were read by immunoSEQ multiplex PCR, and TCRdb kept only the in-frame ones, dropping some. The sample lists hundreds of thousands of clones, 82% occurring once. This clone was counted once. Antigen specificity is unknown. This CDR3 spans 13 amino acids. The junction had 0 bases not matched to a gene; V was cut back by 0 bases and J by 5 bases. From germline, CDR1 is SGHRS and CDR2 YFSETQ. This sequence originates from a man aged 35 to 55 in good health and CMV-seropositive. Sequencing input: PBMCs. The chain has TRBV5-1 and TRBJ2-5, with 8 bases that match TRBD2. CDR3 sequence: CASSLGGRETQYF. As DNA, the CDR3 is TGCGCCAGCAGCTTGGGCGGGAGGGAGACCCAGTACTTC.